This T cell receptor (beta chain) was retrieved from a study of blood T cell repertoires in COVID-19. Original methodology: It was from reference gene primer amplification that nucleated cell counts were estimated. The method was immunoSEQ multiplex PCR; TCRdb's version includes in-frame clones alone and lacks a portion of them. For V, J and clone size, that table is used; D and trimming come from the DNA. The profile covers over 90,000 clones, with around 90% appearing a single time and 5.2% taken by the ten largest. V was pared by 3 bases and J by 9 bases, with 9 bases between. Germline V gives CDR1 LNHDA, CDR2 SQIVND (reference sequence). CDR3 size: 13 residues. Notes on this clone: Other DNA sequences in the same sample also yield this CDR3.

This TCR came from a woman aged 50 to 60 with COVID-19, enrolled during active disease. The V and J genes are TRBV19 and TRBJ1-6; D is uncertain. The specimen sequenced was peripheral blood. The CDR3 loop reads CASSIPGGSPLHF. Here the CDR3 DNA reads TGTGCCAGTAGTATTCCAGGTGGTTCACCCCTCCACTTT.